The 18 T cell receptor beta chains below come from one sample, sequenced in a study of shared clonotypes between healthy human individuals (dated by TCRdb to the early 2020s). The library was made by the immunoSEQ multiplex PCR assay. TCRdb limited this immuneACCESS table to in-frame rearrangements with V and J called. A share of clones is missing; checked studies link under half to unresolved V genes, and the rest is unexplained. The sample table holds over a million clones, of which 95% to 99% were seen once. The biggest ten clones account for roughly 0.42% of the sample. The sequenced material came from naive CD4+ T cells sorted from blood. This sample's cell subset or site label indicates: CD45RA+ positively selected. Receptors originate from a man aged 30-40 years in good health.

V gene TRBV10-3 combines with J gene TRBJ2-3; D gene unclear. The CDR3 totals 12 residues. Germline-derived CDR1 and CDR2 are ENHRY and SYGVKD. V lost 8 bases to trimming and J lost 2 bases, with 8 bases between them. The CDR3 DNA is TGTGCCATCGGGCAGCTCACAGATACGCAGTATTTT. It is translated as CAIGQLTDTQYF.

The rearrangement uses TRBV7-9 and TRBJ2-4, with 12 bases that match TRBD2. CDR3 length: 19 amino acids. V shed 4 bases, J shed 0 bases, and the junction held 10 bases outside the gene matches. The V gene's germline CDR1 is SEHNR and CDR2 FQNEAQ (reference sequence). The CDR3 protein is CASSSPSLTSGRAKNIQYF. The CDR3 DNA follows: TGTGCCAGCAGCTCCCCGTCCCTGACTAGCGGGAGAGCCAAAAACATTCAGTACTTC.

The rearrangement links TRBV28 to TRBJ2-5; 7 bases line up with TRBD1. In germline, CDR1 is MDHEN, CDR2 SYDVKM. The CDR3 is 11 residues long. Losses at the gene ends were 10 bases for V and 3 bases for J; bases not matched to a gene: 2. The CDR3 DNA sequence: TGTGCCATAGACAGGGAAGAGACCCAGTACTTC. This codes for CAIDREETQYF.

V is TRBV11-3 and J is TRBJ2-7, with 10 positions matching TRBD2. Trimming at V came to 0 bases and at J to 2 bases, leaving 13 bases not matched to a gene. Germline CDR1 reads SGHNT; CDR2 reads YENEEA. The CDR3 contains 19 residues. The CDR3 sequence: CASSLEQSSGSSLTYEQYF. Here the CDR3 DNA reads TGTGCCAGCAGCTTAGAGCAGTCTAGCGGGAGTTCCCTTACCTACGAGCAGTACTTC.

This CDR3 reads CASSIPQGTNTGELFF. CDR3 nucleotides: TGTGCCAGTAGTATTCCCCAGGGTACGAACACCGGGGAGCTGTTTTTT. The chain uses TRBV19 and TRBJ2-2, with a possible D match to TRBD1 (5 bases). Germline CDR1 and CDR2: LNHDA and SQIVND (reference sequence). The V and J ends lost 3 bases and 0 bases respectively, with 11 bases between them. The CDR3 is 16 amino acids.

This clone was counted a single time. The genes are TRBV11-3 and TRBJ2-3, with 7 bases that match TRBD2. The CDR3 is 16 residues long. The germline gives CDR1 SGHNT, CDR2 YENEEA. V lost 2 bases and J lost 6; bases outside the gene matches: 11. The DNA for the CDR3 is TGTGCCAGCAGCTTATCTCTCGCGTCTAGCGGCGATACGCAGTATTTT. It translates to CASSLSLASSGDTQYF.

This rearrangement joins TRBV2 to TRBJ2-1; 12 bases align to TRBD2. The V gene end was trimmed by 5 bases and the J gene end by 7 bases; junction bases not matched to a gene: 15. This CDR3 contains 18 residues. The germline V gene encodes CDR1 SNHLY and CDR2 FYNNEI. CDR3 bases: TGTGCCAGCAGTCGACTAGCGGGAGACTTTTTAGAAGGGAATGAGCAGTTCTTC. Protein sequence: CASSRLAGDFLEGNEQFF.

This clone was seen once. In the same sample, other DNA sequences code for this CDR3. The V call is TRBV5-1, the J call TRBJ2-7; 8 bases agree with TRBD1. Germline V gene sequence: CDR1 SGHRS, CDR2 YFSETQ. V shed 4 bases and J 3 bases; nucleotides not matched to a gene: 3. This CDR3 region has 13 residues. Here the CDR3 DNA reads TGCGCCAGCAGCCCAGACAGGGGCTACGAGCAGTACTTC. It codes for CASSPDRGYEQYF.

Details on this clone: Distinct nucleotide sequences in the sample also encode this CDR3. This chain joins TRBV9 and TRBJ2-5, with 9 bases that match TRBD2. Germline V gene data show CDR1 as SGDLS and CDR2 as YYNGEE. The CDR3 runs to 15 residues. With V trimmed by 0 bases and J by 1 base, 1 base remained unmatched. CDR3 nucleotides: TGTGCCAGCAGCGTAGGACTAGCGGTCCAAGAGACCCAGTACTTC. This sequence encodes CASSVGLAVQETQYF.

The J gene is TRBJ2-3, the V gene TRBV29-1; 8 nucleotides line up with TRBD1. V gave up 5 bases and J gave up 1 base; unmatched junction bases: 2. Germline V gene sequence: CDR1 SQVTM, CDR2 ANQGSEA. The CDR3 spans 13 residues. The CDR3 nucleotides read TGCAGCGTTAGGACAGGGCGCACAGATACGCAGTATTTT. The encoded protein is CSVRTGRTDTQYF.

The V and J genes are TRBV28 and TRBJ2-7; no clear D gene. Trimming removed 10 bases from V and 2 bases from J, with 9 bases in between. This CDR3 is 11 amino acids long. The V gene's germline CDR1 is MDHEN and CDR2 SYDVKM. DNA of the CDR3: TGTGCCACATCTAGACCCTACGAGCAGTACTTC. Translated: CATSRPYEQYF.

This rearrangement joins TRBV5-1 to TRBJ1-2, with a weak D call TRBD1 (5 bases). The germline CDR1 and CDR2 sequences are SGHRS and YFSETQ. The CDR3 runs 14 residues. The germline V and J ends were trimmed by 4 bases and 0 bases, with 10 bases remaining between them. The CDR3, as DNA: TGCGCCAGCAGCCTCGGGGACTCTAACTATGGCTACACCTTC. Protein: CASSLGDSNYGYTF.

CDR3 amino acids: CASSRSGDNEQFF. The DNA for the CDR3 is TGTGCCAGCAGCAGGTCGGGAGACAATGAGCAGTTCTTC. This chain links TRBV21-1 with TRBJ2-1; the D call TRBD2 from the table was never checked on the DNA. TRBV21-1 is given as a pseudogene. This CDR3 is 13 amino acids long.

This rearrangement joins TRBV2 to TRBJ2-3; unclear D gene. There are 11 residues in the CDR3. V was pared by 1 base and J by 7 bases, with 3 bases between. CDR1 is SNHLY and CDR2 is FYNNEI in the germline V gene. This CDR3 is CASSEGHTQYF. CDR3 in DNA: TGTGCCAGCAGTGAAGGACATACGCAGTATTTT.

V gene TRBV14 combines with J gene TRBJ2-2; 14 nucleotides line up with TRBD2. V dropped 4 bases and J dropped 5; count of bases not matched to a gene: 15. This CDR3 has 20 amino acids. Per germline, CDR1 SGHDN and CDR2 FVKESK. Here the CDR3 reads CASSRGGRLAGGSRTGELFF. The CDR3 nucleotides read TGTGCCAGCAGCCGAGGGGGCCGACTAGCGGGAGGGTCAAGGACCGGGGAGCTGTTTTTT.

The J gene is TRBJ2-7, the V gene TRBV5-5; D is possibly TRBD2 (5 bases). This CDR3 is built from 14 residues. The V end was cut by 7 bases, the J end by 0 bases, with 14 bases between. CDR1 and CDR2 from the germline V gene are SGHKS and YYEKEE (reference sequence). CDR3 sequence reads: CASGPGYTSYEQYF. In nucleotides, the CDR3 is TGTGCCAGCGGACCGGGATATACCTCCTACGAGCAGTACTTC.

The chain joins TRBV5-8 to TRBJ2-7; D uncertain. The V gene's germline CDR1 is SGHTS and CDR2 YDEGEE. V lost 0 bases to trimming and J lost 7 bases, with 8 bases between them. The CDR3 has 12 amino acids. CDR3 in DNA: TGTGCCAGCAGCTTGGTAGTGAAGGAGCAGTACTTC. It encodes CASSLVVKEQYF.

This rearrangement joins TRBV5-6 to TRBJ2-5; TRBD2 agrees at 12 bases. Near its end, the DNA agrees better with TRBJ2-7, so the J call may be wrong. The CDR3 length is 15 residues. Germline CDR1 and CDR2: SGHDT and YYEEEE. The CDR3 reads CASSPGLAGTYEQYF. The CDR3 DNA is TGTGCCAGCAGCCCGGGACTAGCGGGTACCTACGAGCAGTACTTC.